The following is a T cell receptor (beta chain) sequence with its context. This sample was included in a study of blood T cell repertoires in COVID-19. Original processing methods: Using reference gene primer amplification, nucleated cell counts were estimated. The table came from immunoSEQ multiplex PCR; TCRdb's copy has only in-frame clones and leaves some out. D and trimming come from the DNA, and the V and J calls and clone size come from that table. The table records some 97,000 clones, over 75% of them present only once. The source material was peripheral blood. This clonotype was obtained from a man in his 60s with acute or convalescent COVID-19.

This CDR3 is CASSPGTATEAFF. CDR3 DNA sequence: TGTGCCAGCAGCCCAGGGACAGCCACTGAAGCTTTCTTT. The chain couples TRBV6-5 to TRBJ1-1; 7 nucleotides align to TRBD1. Germline V CDR1 and CDR2: MNHEY, SVGAGI. This CDR3 contains 13 residues. J lost 4 bases, V lost 6 bases, and 5 bases had no gene match.